This entry lists 25 T cell receptor beta chains sequenced from one sample in a study of cytomegalovirus exposure and HLA in healthy donors. PCR amplification relied on 60 Vbeta primers (plus 13 Jbeta primers). Method: immunoSEQ multiplex PCR; TCRdb's copy keeps in-frame clones and lacks some. The table has 90,000 to 95,000 clones, 65% to 85% seen once; the top ten hold about 1.2%. The sequencing sample was made of PBMCs. The source is a girl aged 2 to 9 in good health and CMV-seropositive.

This clone was found a few times. This chain links TRBV2 with TRBJ2-5; 10 bases match TRBD2. The CDR3 runs 14 residues. Germline V gives CDR1 SNHLY, CDR2 FYNNEI. V shed 4 bases and J 2 bases; nucleotides not matched to a gene: 1. CDR3: CASSGGLAQETQYF. CDR3 coding DNA: TGTGCCAGCAGTGGGGGACTAGCGCAAGAGACCCAGTACTTC.

With respect to this clone: At one end, the junction sequence differs from germline, possibly due to a read error. CDR3 bases: TGTACCAGCAGCTTAGACAGGACCTACGAGCAGTACTTC. Translated: CTSSLDRTYEQYF. J is TRBJ2-7 and V is TRBV13; D possibly corresponds to TRBD1 (6 bases). The CDR3 consists of 13 residues. Germline lookup yields CDR1 PRHDT and CDR2 FYEKMQ (reference sequence).

The chain links TRBV7-2 to TRBJ2-3; D unclear. Germline CDR1 and CDR2: SGHTA and FQGNSA. The V and J ends lost 2 bases and 8 bases respectively, with 17 bases between them. The CDR3 spans 15 residues. The CDR3 DNA follows: TGTGCCAGCAGCTTACTCCGGCGGTTAGATGGTACGCAGTATTTT. Residues: CASSLLRRLDGTQYF.

CDR3 coding DNA: TGTGCCAGCAGAATACAGGGTGCGCTTGGCTACACCTTC. Encoded protein: CASRIQGALGYTF. The V call is TRBV6-5, the J call TRBJ1-2; a weak D match, TRBD1 (6 bases). There are 13 residues in the CDR3. Trimming took off 6 bases at V and 7 bases at J, with 15 bases between the two ends. The germline V gene encodes CDR1 MNHEY and CDR2 SVGAGI.

The sample holds one count of this clone. The rearrangement links TRBV7-2 to TRBJ2-7; no firm D call. The CDR3 consists of 12 residues. The ends were cut back, 4 bases at V and 3 bases at J, with 7 bases in the middle. Germline V CDR1 and CDR2: SGHTA, FQGNSA. The DNA of the CDR3 is TGTGCCAGCAGCTATAACAGCTACGAGCAGTACTTC. Its translation: CASSYNSYEQYF.

The chain combines TRBV30 with TRBJ1-2; tentatively, D is TRBD1 (5 bases). V was clipped by 0 bases and J by 4 bases, with 9 bases between them. CDR3 length: 13 residues. Germline V gene sequence: CDR1 GTSNPN, CDR2 SVGIG (reference sequence). The CDR3 DNA follows: TGTGCCTGGAGTGTGGGGGGGGGCTATGGCTACACCTTC. This encodes CAWSVGGGYGYTF.

This chain connects TRBV27 to TRBJ2-6, with 8 bases lining up with TRBD1. The CDR3 sequence is 15 residues long. Germline V CDR1 and CDR2: MNHEY, SMNVEV (reference sequence). V was pared by 4 bases and J by 4 bases, with 3 bases of the junction left unmatched. The CDR3 DNA is TGTGCCAGCAGTTCGACAGGGGCCGGGGCCAACGTCCTGACTTTC. As protein: CASSSTGAGANVLTF.

The sample holds one count of this clone. The genes are TRBV28 and TRBJ1-5; D may be TRBD1 (6 bases). The germline V and J ends were trimmed by 5 bases and 3 bases, with 11 bases remaining between them. Germline V lookup: CDR1 MDHEN, CDR2 SYDVKM. This CDR3 contains 14 residues. This CDR3 is CASSQYRDNQPQHF. CDR3 nucleotide sequence: TGTGCCAGCAGTCAGTACAGGGACAATCAGCCCCAGCATTTT.

This clone showed up just a few times. This sequence joins TRBV28 and TRBJ2-7; TRBD1 is a possible D gene (6 bases). The germline gives CDR1 MDHEN, CDR2 SYDVKM. V was cut by 5 bases and J by 5 bases, with 13 bases left in between. The CDR3 totals 13 residues. CDR3 residues: CASSQIQGNEQYF. CDR3 bases: TGTGCCAGCAGTCAAATACAGGGTAACGAGCAGTACTTC.

V usage is TRBV25-1 and J usage is TRBJ1-5; no reliable D call. Germline V lookup: CDR1 MGHDK, CDR2 SYGVNS. The CDR3 spans 15 residues. V dropped 2 bases and J dropped 4 bases, with 12 bases sitting between them. CDR3 amino acids: CASSEHDGSNQPQHF. In DNA form, the CDR3 reads TGTGCCAGCAGTGAACACGATGGGAGTAATCAGCCCCAGCATTTT.

The V call is TRBV2, the J call TRBJ2-2, with D tentatively TRBD1 (5 bases). From germline, CDR1 is SNHLY and CDR2 FYNNEI. V was clipped by 3 bases and J by 4 bases, with 12 bases between them. The CDR3 runs 15 residues. CDR3 amino acids: CASSDEGVGTGELFF. The CDR3 coding sequence is TGTGCCAGCAGTGATGAAGGGGTTGGCACCGGGGAGCTGTTTTTT. Full variable domain (outside the CDR3, taken from reference TRBV2 and TRBJ2-2): EPEVTQTPSHQVTQMGQEVILRCVPISNHLYFYWYRQILGQKVEFLVSFYNNEISEKSEIFDDQFSVERPDGSNFTLKIRSTKLEDSAMYFCASSDEGVGTGELFFGEGSRLTVL.

The genes are TRBV6-1 and TRBJ2-1; the D gene is possibly TRBD2 (6 bases). CDR3 length: 15 residues. V dropped 5 bases and J dropped 0 bases, with 11 bases sitting between them. The germline gives CDR1 MNHNS, CDR2 SASEGT. The CDR3 here is CASSKTGSSYNEQFF. DNA for the CDR3: TGTGCCAGCAGTAAGACCGGGAGCTCCTACAATGAGCAGTTCTTC.

The chain recombines TRBV28 with TRBJ2-1, with 8 bases matching TRBD2. Losses at the gene ends were 5 bases for V and 9 bases for J; bases not matched to a gene: 9. The CDR3 has 14 amino acids. Germline CDR1 reads MDHEN; CDR2 reads SYDVKM. CDR3 nucleotides: TGTGCCAGCAGTGTAGCGGGAATTGTGATTGAGCAGTTCTTC. Amino acid sequence: CASSVAGIVIEQFF.

This clone showed up just a few times. The chain links TRBV7-2 to TRBJ1-1; TRBD1 agrees at 8 bases. CDR3 length: 15 residues. Losses at the gene ends were 5 bases for V and 0 bases for J; bases not matched to a gene: 5. Germline CDR1 and CDR2: SGHTA and FQGNSA. The CDR3 loop reads CASSTRQGMNTEAFF. CDR3 DNA sequence: TGTGCCAGCAGCACCCGACAGGGGATGAACACTGAAGCTTTCTTT.

V usage is TRBV28 and J usage is TRBJ1-1; TRBD1 is a possible D gene (5 bases). Germline V lookup: CDR1 MDHEN, CDR2 SYDVKM. This CDR3 spans 13 amino acids. V was pared by 2 bases and J by 5 bases, with 9 bases between. The chain's CDR3 is CASSLAGITEAFF. The CDR3 bases are TGTGCCAGCAGTTTAGCAGGGATTACTGAAGCTTTCTTT.

The V call is TRBV6-5, the J call TRBJ1-4; 7 bases are shared with TRBD1. The CDR3 extends over 15 amino acids. Per the germline V gene, CDR1 is MNHEY and CDR2 is SVGAGI. Losses at the gene ends were 6 bases for V and 4 bases for J; bases not matched to a gene: 8. The CDR3 region has the DNA TGTGCCAGCAGACCCAGGGACAGACTTAATGAAAAACTGTTTTTT. Translated, it gives CASRPRDRLNEKLFF.

V is TRBV14 and J is TRBJ2-3; tentative D call: TRBD1 (6 bases). Germline V lookup: CDR1 SGHDN, CDR2 FVKESK. This CDR3 is built from 15 residues. V shed 0 bases and J shed 4 bases, with 11 bases lying between them. The CDR3, as DNA: TGTGCCAGCAGCCAAGAACCAGGGGCCCCAGATACGCAGTATTTT. Translated, it gives CASSQEPGAPDTQYF.

V usage is TRBV30 and J usage is TRBJ1-5; 8 nucleotides line up with TRBD1. Germline V gene lookup returns CDR1 GTSNPN and CDR2 SVGIG (reference sequence). The CDR3 has 14 amino acids. The J segment lost 5 bases and the V segment lost 2 bases, leaving 5 bases of the junction unmatched. The CDR3 region has the DNA TGTGCCTGGAGTCCCGGGACAGGTGATCAGCCCCAGCATTTT. Residues: CAWSPGTGDQPQHF.

The rearrangement uses TRBV30 and TRBJ2-1, with a tentative D call TRBD1 (6 bases). This CDR3 is 14 amino acids long. Germline V lookup: CDR1 GTSNPN, CDR2 SVGIG (reference sequence). The V and J ends lost 8 bases and 5 bases respectively, with 19 bases between them. The CDR3 reads CAIGEGHLNNEQFF. The CDR3 nucleotides read TGTGCCATAGGAGAGGGACACCTCAACAATGAGCAGTTCTTC.

The count of this clone is one. The rearrangement joins TRBV29-1 to TRBJ2-3; D call uncertain. CDR3 length: 11 amino acids. The germline gives CDR1 SQVTM, CDR2 ANQGSEA. Trimming pared 3 bases from V and 4 bases from J, leaving 5 bases between. The CDR3: CSVDRADTQYF. In DNA, the CDR3 is TGCAGCGTTGACCGGGCAGATACGCAGTATTTT.

The J gene is TRBJ2-3, the V gene TRBV6-5, with 7 bases identical to TRBD2. J gave up 9 bases and V 5 bases, and 5 bases lay outside the gene matches. This CDR3 is 12 amino acids long. Germline V gene sequence: CDR1 MNHEY, CDR2 SVGAGI. CDR3 nucleotides: TGTGCCAGCAGTCGATTGGGGGGGACGCAGTATTTT. Translating it yields CASSRLGGTQYF.

This clone turned up a few times. The rearrangement uses TRBV30 and TRBJ1-5; D remains unclear. V was cut by 4 bases and J by 9 bases, with 10 bases left in between. The germline CDR1 and CDR2 sequences are GTSNPN and SVGIG (reference sequence). This CDR3 has 11 residues. CDR3 in DNA: TGTGCCTGGAATCGCTACGTGCCCCAGCATTTT. This sequence encodes CAWNRYVPQHF.

The chain carries TRBV18 and TRBJ1-1; D is unresolved. In germline, CDR1 is KGHSH, CDR2 LQKENI. V lost 1 base, J lost 0 bases, and 9 bases lay in between. The CDR3 is 15 residues long. The DNA of the CDR3 is TGTGCCAGCTCACCACAGGAGCTCATGAACACTGAAGCTTTCTTT. This codes for CASSPQELMNTEAFF.

The CDR3 loop is CASSQGNLRLQETQYF. As DNA, the CDR3 is TGCGCCAGCAGCCAAGGTAACCTTAGACTCCAAGAGACCCAGTACTTC. The chain recombines TRBV4-1 with TRBJ2-5, with D uncertain. The V gene lost 1 base and the J gene lost 1 base, with 13 bases spanning the gap. The length of the CDR3 is 16 residues. The V gene's germline CDR1 is MGHRA and CDR2 YSYEKL.

The chain has TRBV29-1 and TRBJ1-2, with D unresolved. V shed 0 bases and J shed 8 bases, with 13 bases lying between them. The CDR3 covers 13 residues. CDR1 and CDR2 (germline): SQVTM, ANQGSEA. The CDR3 protein is CSVEETGYGGYTF. The CDR3 DNA is TGCAGCGTTGAAGAGACGGGATATGGAGGCTACACCTTC.